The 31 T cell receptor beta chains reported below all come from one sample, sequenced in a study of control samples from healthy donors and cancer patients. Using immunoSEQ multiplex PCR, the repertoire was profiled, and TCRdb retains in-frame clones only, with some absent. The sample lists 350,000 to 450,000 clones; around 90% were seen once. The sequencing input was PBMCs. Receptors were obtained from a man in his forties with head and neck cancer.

The CDR3 is CASSHLYVRDPVYEQYF. In DNA form, the CDR3 reads TGTGCCAGCAGCCATCTCTATGTGAGGGACCCGGTTTACGAGCAGTACTTC. The chain joins TRBV11-2 to TRBJ2-7, with D perhaps assigned TRBD1 or TRBD2 (5 bases each). Looked up from germline, CDR1 is SGHAT and CDR2 is FQNNGV. The CDR3 is 17 residues long. The V end lost 5 bases, the J end lost 4 bases, and 24 bases lay between the germline ends.

The CDR3: CASSPPGGGEQYF. The CDR3 DNA reads TGTGCCAGCTCACCACCGGGGGGGGGCGAGCAGTACTTC. The chain couples TRBV18 to TRBJ2-7, with 7 bases fitting TRBD2. The ends lost 0 bases at V and 6 bases at J; junction bases unmatched: 2. CDR1 and CDR2 (germline): KGHSH, LQKENI. The CDR3 spans 13 residues.

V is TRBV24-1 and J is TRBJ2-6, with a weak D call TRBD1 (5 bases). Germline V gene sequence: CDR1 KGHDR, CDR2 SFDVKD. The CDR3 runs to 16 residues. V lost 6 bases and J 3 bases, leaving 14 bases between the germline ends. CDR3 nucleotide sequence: TGTGCCACCAGTTCTATAAGGGGTGGTGGGGCCAACGTCCTGACTTTC. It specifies CATSSIRGGGANVLTF.

CDR3 protein: CASSPRDRPPEQYF. The CDR3 region has the DNA TGTGCCAGCAGCCCCCGGGACAGGCCCCCCGAGCAGTACTTC. The chain employs TRBV6-2 or TRBV6-3 and TRBJ2-7, with 8 bases matching TRBD1. The junction had 10 bases not matched to a gene; V was cut back by 6 bases and J by 6 bases. Germline assignment: CDR1 MNHEY and CDR2 SVGEGT. There are 14 residues in the CDR3.

CDR3 in amino acids: CASRPTRDSRYEQYF. CDR3 nucleotides: TGTGCCAGCAGACCTACTCGGGACAGCCGCTACGAGCAGTACTTC. V gene TRBV2 combines with J gene TRBJ2-7; 7 positions agree with TRBD1. The CDR3 spans 15 residues. V was pared by 6 bases and J by 3 bases, with 11 bases of the junction left unmatched. In germline, CDR1 is SNHLY, CDR2 FYNNEI.

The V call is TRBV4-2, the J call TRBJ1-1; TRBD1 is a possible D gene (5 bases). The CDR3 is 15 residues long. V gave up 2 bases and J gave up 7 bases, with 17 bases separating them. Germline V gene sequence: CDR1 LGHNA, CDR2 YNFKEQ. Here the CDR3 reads CASSQPYGALDEAFF. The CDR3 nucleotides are TGTGCCAGCAGCCAACCGTACGGGGCGTTGGATGAAGCTTTCTTT.

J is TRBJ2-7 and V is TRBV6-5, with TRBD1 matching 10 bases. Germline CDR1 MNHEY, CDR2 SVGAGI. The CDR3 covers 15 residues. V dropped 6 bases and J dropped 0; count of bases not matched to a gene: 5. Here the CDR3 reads CASRPGQGLSYEQYF. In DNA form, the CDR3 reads TGTGCCAGCAGGCCGGGACAGGGGCTCTCCTACGAGCAGTACTTC.

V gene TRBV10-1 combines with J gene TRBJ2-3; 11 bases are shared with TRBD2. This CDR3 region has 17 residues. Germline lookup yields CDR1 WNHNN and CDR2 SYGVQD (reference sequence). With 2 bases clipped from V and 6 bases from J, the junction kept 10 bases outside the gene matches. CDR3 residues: CASSEQTSGAPRDTQYF. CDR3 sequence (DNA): TGCGCCAGCAGTGAGCAGACTAGCGGGGCCCCTCGGGATACGCAGTATTTT.

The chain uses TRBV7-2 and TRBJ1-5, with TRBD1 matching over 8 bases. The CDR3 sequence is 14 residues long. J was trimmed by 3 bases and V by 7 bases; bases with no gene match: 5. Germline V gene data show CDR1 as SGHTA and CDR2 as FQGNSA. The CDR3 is CASNQGAVNQPQHF. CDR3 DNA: TGTGCCAGCAACCAGGGGGCAGTCAATCAGCCCCAGCATTTT.

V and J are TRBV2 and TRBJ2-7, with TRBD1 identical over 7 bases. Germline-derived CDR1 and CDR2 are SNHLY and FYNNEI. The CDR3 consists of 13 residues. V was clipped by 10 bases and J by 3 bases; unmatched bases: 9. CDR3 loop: CAMGPGQFYEQYF. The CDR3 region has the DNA TGTGCCATGGGTCCGGGACAGTTCTACGAGCAGTACTTC.

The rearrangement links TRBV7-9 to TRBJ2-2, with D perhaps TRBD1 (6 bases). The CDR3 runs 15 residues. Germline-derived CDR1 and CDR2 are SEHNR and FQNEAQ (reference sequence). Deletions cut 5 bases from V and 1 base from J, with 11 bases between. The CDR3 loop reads CASSPLTGNTGELFF. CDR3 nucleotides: TGTGCCAGCAGCCCCCTGACAGGGAACACCGGGGAGCTGTTTTTT. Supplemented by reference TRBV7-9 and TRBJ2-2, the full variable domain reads DTGVSQNPRHKITKRGQNVTFRCDPISEHNRLYWYRQTLGQGPEFLTYFQNEAQLEKSRLLSDRFSAERPKGSFSTLEIQRTEQGDSAMYLCASSPLTGNTGELFFGEGSRLTVL.

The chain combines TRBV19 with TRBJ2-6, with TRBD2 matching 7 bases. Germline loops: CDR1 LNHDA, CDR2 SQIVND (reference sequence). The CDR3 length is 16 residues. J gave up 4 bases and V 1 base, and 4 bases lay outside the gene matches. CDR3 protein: CASSIGGGVGANVLTF. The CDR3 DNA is TGTGCCAGTAGTATAGGGGGAGGGGTAGGGGCCAACGTCCTGACTTTC.

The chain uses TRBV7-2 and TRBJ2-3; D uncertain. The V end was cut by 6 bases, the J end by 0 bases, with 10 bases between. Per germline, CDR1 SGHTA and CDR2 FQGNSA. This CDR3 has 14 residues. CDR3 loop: CASSSLDSTDTQYF. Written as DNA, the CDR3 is TGTGCCAGCAGTTCACTCGACAGCACAGATACGCAGTATTTT.

The CDR3 region is CASSLAGLYYGYTF. The DNA of the CDR3 is TGTGCCAGCAGCTTAGCTGGTCTTTACTATGGCTACACCTTC. This chain uses TRBV11-2 with TRBJ1-2; D gene ambiguous. Trimming cost V 1 base and J 3 bases, with 9 bases left between them. CDR3 length: 14 amino acids. Germline lookup yields CDR1 SGHAT and CDR2 FQNNGV.

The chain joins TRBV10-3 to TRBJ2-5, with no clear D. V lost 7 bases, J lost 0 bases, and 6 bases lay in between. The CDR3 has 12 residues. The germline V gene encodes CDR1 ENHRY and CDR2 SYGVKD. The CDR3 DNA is TGTGCCATCACCCAGTACCAAGAGACCCAGTACTTC. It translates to CAITQYQETQYF.

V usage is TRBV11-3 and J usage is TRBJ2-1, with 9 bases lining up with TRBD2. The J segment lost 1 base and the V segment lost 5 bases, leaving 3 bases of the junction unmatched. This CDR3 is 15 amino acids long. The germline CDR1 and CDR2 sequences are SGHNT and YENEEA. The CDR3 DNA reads TGTGCCAGCAGCCTAGGACTAGCGTCCTACAATGAGCAGTTCTTC. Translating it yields CASSLGLASYNEQFF.

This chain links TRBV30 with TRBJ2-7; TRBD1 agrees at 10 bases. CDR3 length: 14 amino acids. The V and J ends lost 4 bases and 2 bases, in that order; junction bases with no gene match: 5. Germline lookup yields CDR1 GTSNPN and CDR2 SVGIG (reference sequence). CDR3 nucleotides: TGTGCCTGGAATAGACAGGGGGCGGCCTACGAGCAGTACTTC. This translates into CAWNRQGAAYEQYF.

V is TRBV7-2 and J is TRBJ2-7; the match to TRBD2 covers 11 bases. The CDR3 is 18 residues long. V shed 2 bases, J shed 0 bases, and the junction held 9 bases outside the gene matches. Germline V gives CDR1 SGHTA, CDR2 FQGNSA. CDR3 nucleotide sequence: TGTGCCAGCAGCTTAATGGCTAGCGGGGGGTCTAGCTCCTACGAGCAGTACTTC. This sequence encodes CASSLMASGGSSSYEQYF.

CDR3 loop: CASSLEGFSNQPQHF. As DNA, the CDR3 is TGCGCCAGCAGCTTGGAAGGGTTTAGCAATCAGCCCCAGCATTTT. The rearrangement uses TRBV5-1 and TRBJ1-5; no reliable D call. The length of the CDR3 is 15 residues. CDR1 and CDR2 from the germline V gene are SGHRS and YFSETQ. V dropped 0 bases and J dropped 0 bases, with 7 bases sitting between them.

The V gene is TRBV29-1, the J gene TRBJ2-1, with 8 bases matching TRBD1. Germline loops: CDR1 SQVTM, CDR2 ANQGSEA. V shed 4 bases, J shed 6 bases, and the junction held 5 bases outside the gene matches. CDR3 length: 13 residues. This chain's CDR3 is CSVGGDRGNEQFF. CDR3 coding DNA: TGCAGCGTTGGGGGTGACAGGGGCAATGAGCAGTTCTTC.

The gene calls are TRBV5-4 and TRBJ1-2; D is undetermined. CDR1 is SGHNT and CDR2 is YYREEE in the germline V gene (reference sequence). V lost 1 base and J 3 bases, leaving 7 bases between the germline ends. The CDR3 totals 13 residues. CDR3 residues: CASSLRVYYGYTF. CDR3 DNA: TGTGCCAGCAGCTTGAGGGTCTACTATGGCTACACCTTC. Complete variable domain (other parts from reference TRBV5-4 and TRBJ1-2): ETGVTQSPTHLIKTRGQQVTLRCSSQSGHNTVSWYQQALGQGPQFIFQYYREEENGRGNFPPRFSGLQFPNYSSELNVNALELDDSALYLCASSLRVYYGYTFGSGTRLTVV.

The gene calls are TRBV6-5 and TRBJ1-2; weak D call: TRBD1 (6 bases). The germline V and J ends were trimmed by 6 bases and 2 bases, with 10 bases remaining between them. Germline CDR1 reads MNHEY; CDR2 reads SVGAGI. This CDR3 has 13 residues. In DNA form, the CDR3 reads TGTGCCAGCAGAACAGGGACAAACTATGGCTACACCTTC. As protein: CASRTGTNYGYTF.

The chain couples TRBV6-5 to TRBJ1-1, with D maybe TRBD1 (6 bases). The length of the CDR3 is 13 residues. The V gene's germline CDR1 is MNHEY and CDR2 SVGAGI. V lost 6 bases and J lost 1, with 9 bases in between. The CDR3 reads CASRVDRNTEAFF. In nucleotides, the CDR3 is TGTGCCAGCAGGGTGGACAGGAACACTGAAGCTTTCTTT.

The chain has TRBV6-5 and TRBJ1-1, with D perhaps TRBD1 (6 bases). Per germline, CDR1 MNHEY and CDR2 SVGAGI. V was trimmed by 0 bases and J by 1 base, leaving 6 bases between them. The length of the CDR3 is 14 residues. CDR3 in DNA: TGTGCCAGCAGTTACTCGGGGGCGAACACTGAAGCTTTCTTT. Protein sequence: CASSYSGANTEAFF.

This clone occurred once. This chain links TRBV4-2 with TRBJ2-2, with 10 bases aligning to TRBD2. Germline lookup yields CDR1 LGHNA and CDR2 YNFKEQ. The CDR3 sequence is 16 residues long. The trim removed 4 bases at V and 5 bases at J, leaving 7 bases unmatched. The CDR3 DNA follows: TGTGCCAGCAGCCTCAGCGGGGGGGCCAGGACCGGGGAGCTGTTTTTT. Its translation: CASSLSGGARTGELFF.

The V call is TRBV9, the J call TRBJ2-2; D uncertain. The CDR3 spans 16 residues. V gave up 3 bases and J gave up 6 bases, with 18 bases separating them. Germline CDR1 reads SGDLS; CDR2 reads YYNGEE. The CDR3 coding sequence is TGTGCCAGCAGCGCCCATAGAGGCGGCCTAGCCGGGGAGCTGTTTTTT. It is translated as CASSAHRGGLAGELFF.

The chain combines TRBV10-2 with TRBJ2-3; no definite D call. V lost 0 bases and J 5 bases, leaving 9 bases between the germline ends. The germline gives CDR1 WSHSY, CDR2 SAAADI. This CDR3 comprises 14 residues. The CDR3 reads CASSESPRVDTQYF. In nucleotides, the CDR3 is TGCGCCAGCAGTGAGTCGCCCCGTGTAGATACGCAGTATTTT.

The CDR3 DNA sequence: TGTGCCAGCTCACCACAGCGAAGCGCGAACACCGGGGAGCTGTTTTTT. Protein: CASSPQRSANTGELFF. V is TRBV18 and J is TRBJ2-2; D not certain. The germline V gene encodes CDR1 KGHSH and CDR2 LQKENI. The CDR3 totals 16 residues. Trimming took 1 base from V and 0 from J, leaving 9 bases between them. The full variable domain, its missing parts supplied by reference TRBV18 and TRBJ2-2, is NAGVMQNPRHLVRRRGQEARLRCSPMKGHSHVYWYRQLPEEGLKFMVYLQKENIIDESGMPKERFSAEFPKEGPSILRIQQVVRGDSAAYFCASSPQRSANTGELFFGEGSRLTVL.

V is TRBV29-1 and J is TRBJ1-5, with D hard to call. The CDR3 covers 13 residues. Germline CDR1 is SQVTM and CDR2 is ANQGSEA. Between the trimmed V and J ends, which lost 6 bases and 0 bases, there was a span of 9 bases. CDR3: CSVRGSSNQPQHF. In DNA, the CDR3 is TGCAGCGTGCGCGGGAGTAGCAATCAGCCCCAGCATTTT.

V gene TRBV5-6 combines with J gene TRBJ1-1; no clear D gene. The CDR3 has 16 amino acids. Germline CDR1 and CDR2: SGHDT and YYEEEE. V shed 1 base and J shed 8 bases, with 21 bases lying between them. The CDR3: CASSLSYQTTTREAFF. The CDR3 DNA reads TGTGCCAGCAGCTTGTCATACCAGACTACAACCCGAGAAGCTTTCTTT.

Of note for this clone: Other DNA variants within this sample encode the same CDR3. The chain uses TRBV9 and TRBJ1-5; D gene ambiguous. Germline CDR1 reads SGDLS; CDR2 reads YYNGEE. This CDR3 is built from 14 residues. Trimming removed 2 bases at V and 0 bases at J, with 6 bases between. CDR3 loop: CASSVGDSNQPQHF. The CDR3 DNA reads TGTGCCAGCAGCGTCGGTGATAGCAATCAGCCCCAGCATTTT.